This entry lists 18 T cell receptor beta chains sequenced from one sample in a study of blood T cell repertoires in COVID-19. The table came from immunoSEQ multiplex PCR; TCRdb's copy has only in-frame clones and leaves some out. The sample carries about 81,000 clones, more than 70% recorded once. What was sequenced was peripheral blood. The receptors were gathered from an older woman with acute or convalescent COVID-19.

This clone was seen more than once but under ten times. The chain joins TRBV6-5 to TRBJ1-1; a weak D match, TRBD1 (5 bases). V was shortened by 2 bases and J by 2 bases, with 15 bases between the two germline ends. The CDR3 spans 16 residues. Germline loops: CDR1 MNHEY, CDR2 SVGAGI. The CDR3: CASSYRRDVGNTEAFF. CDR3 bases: TGTGCCAGCAGTTACCGGAGGGACGTAGGCAACACTGAAGCTTTCTTT.

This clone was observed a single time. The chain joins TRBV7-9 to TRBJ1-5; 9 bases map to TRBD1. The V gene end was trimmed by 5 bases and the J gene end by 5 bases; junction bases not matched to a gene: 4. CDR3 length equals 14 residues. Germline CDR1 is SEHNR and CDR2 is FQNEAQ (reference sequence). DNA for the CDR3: TGTGCCAGCAGCGACGGGACAGGGCATCAGCCCCAGCATTTT. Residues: CASSDGTGHQPQHF.

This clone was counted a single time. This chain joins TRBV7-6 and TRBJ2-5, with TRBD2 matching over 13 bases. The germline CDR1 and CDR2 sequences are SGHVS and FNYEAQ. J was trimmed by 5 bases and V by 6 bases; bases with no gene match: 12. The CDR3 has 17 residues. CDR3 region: CASSRTSGGNGYETQYF. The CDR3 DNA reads TGTGCCAGCAGTCGGACTAGCGGGGGTAATGGTTACGAGACCCAGTACTTC. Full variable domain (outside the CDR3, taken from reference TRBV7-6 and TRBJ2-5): GAGVSQSPRYKVTKRGQDVALRCDPISGHVSLYWYRQALGQGPEFLTYFNYEAQQDKSGLPNDRFSAERPEGSISTLTIQRTEQRDSAMYRCASSRTSGGNGYETQYFGPGTRLLVL.

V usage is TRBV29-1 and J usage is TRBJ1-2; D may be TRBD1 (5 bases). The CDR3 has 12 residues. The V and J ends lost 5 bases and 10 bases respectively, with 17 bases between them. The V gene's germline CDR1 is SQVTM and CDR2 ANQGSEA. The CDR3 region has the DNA TGCAGCGTTCCTTCCATTAGACAGACCTACACCTTC. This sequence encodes CSVPSIRQTYTF.

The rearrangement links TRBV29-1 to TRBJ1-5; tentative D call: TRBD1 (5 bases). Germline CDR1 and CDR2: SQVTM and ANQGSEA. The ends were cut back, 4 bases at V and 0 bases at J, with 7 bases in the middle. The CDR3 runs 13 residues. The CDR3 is CSVAGNSNQPQHF. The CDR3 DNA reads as TGCAGCGTTGCAGGGAATAGCAATCAGCCCCAGCATTTT.

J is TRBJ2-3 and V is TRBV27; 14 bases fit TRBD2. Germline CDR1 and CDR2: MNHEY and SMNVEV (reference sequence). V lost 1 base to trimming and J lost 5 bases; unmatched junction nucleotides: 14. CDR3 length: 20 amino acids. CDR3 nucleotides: TGTGCCAGCAGTTTATTAGGAGTGGGCGGGACTAGCGGGAGTGGAGATACGCAGTATTTT. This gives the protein CASSLLGVGGTSGSGDTQYF.

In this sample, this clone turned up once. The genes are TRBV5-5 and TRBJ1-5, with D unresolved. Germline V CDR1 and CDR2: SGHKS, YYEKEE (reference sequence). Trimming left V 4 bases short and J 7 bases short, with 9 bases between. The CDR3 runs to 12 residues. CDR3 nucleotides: TGTGCCAGCAGCGTAGACTGGCAGCCCCAGCATTTT. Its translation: CASSVDWQPQHF.

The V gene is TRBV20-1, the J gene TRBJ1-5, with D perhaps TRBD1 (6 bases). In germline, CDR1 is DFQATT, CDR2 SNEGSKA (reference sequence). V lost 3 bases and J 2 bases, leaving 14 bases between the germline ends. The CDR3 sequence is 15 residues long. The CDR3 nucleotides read TGCAGTGCTAGTTCAGGACAGTGGCGCAATCAGCCCCAGCATTTT. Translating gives CSASSGQWRNQPQHF.

The CDR3 DNA sequence: TGTGCCATCAGTGAGGGCAGGGCGGGGTACACTGAAGCTTTCTTT. Translating gives CAISEGRAGYTEAFF. J is TRBJ1-1 and V is TRBV10-3; D is possibly TRBD1 (5 bases). CDR3 length: 15 residues. CDR1 is ENHRY and CDR2 is SYGVKD in the germline V gene. With 2 bases removed from V and 3 bases from J, the gap between germline ends came to 13 bases.

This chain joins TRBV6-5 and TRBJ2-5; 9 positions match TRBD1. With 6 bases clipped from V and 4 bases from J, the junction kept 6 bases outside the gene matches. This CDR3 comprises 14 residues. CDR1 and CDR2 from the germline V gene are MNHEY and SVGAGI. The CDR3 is CASSPMTGGETQYF. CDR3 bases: TGTGCCAGCAGCCCGATGACAGGGGGAGAGACCCAGTACTTC.

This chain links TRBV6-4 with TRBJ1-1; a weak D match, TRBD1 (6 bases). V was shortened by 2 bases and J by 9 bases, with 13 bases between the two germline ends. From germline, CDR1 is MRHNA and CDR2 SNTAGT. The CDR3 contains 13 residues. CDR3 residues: CASSDQTGFQAFF. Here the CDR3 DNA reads TGTGCCAGCAGTGACCAGACAGGATTCCAAGCTTTCTTT.

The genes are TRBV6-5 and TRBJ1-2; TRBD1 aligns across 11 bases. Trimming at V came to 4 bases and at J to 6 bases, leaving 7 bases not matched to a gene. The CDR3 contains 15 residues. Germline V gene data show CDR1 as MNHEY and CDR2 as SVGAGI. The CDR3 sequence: CASSLAGDRGNGYTF. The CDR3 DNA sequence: TGTGCCAGCAGTTTGGCGGGGGACAGGGGGAATGGCTACACCTTC.

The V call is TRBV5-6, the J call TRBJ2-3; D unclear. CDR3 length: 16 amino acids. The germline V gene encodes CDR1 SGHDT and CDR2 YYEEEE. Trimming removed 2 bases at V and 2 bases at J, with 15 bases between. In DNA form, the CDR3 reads TGTGCCAGCAGCTTCTTTCCGGGTCTGTTCACAGATACGCAGTATTTT. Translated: CASSFFPGLFTDTQYF.

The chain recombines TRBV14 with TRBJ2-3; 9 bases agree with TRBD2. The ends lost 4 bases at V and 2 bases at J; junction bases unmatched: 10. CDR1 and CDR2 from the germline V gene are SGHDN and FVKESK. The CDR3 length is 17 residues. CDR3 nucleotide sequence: TGTGCCAGCAGCCCGACCACTAGCGGGTGGTACACAGATACGCAGTATTTT. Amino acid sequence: CASSPTTSGWYTDTQYF.

This CDR3 is CASSLRGTSLSTDTQYF. The CDR3, as DNA: TGTGCCAGCAGTTTACGTGGCACTAGTTTAAGCACAGATACGCAGTATTTT. The chain links TRBV28 to TRBJ2-3, with D tentatively TRBD2 (5 bases). The germline gives CDR1 MDHEN, CDR2 SYDVKM. This CDR3 spans 17 amino acids. With 2 bases removed from V and 0 bases from J, the gap between germline ends came to 15 bases.

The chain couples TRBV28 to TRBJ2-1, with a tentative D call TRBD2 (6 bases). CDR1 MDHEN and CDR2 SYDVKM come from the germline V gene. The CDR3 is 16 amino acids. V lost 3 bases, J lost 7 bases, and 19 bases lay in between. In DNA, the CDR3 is TGTGCCAGCAGTTTCCAAAACCCGCGGGGCGGGAATGAGCAGTTCTTC. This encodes CASSFQNPRGGNEQFF.

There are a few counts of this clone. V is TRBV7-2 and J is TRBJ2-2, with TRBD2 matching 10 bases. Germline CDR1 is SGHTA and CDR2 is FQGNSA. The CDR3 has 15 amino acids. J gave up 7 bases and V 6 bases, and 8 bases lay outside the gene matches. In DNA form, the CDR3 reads TGTGCCAGCAGATGGCTAGCGGGGGTAAACGGGGAGCTGTTTTTT. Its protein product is CASRWLAGVNGELFF.

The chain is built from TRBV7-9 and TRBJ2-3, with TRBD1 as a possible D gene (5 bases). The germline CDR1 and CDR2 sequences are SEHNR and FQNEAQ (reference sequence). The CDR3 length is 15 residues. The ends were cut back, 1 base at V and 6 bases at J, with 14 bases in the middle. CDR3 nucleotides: TGTGCCAGCAGCTTAGAACAAGGGGCCAGGGATACGCAGTATTTT. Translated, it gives CASSLEQGARDTQYF.